This T cell receptor (beta chain) was sequenced for a study of blood T cells in healthy people across ages. From germline, CDR1 is SGHRS and CDR2 YFSETQ. Trimming at V came to 4 bases and at J to 6 bases, leaving 8 bases not matched to a gene. The CDR3 contains 14 residues. Then a second PCR, running roughly 6 to 12 cycles, was carried out with a sample-barcoded 5' primer and a J-beta primer mix. Via MiXCR, TCRdb re-called the 5' RACE reads, giving one row per CDR3 protein. In the table there are 1.5 million to 2 million distinct CDR3 sequences, about 30% of which are singletons. The chain couples TRBV5-1 to TRBJ1-1; the match to TRBD1 covers 8 bases. Sample: blood. This sequence originates from a woman aged 25 to 39 in good health. The CDR3: CASSPKTGGPEAFF. Written as DNA, the CDR3 is TGCGCCAGCAGCCCCAAAACAGGGGGTCCTGAAGCTTTCTTT.